The 4 T cell receptor beta chains below all came from one sample that was sequenced in a study of T cells after yellow fever vaccination (dated by TCRdb to the late 2010s). Libraries were prepared through 5' RACE. The sequencer listed for this sample is Illumina HiSeq 2500. Using fastp trimming at Q25 and MiXCR clonotype assembly, TCRdb reanalyzed the public sequencing data and kept in-frame beta chains. Records with the same CDR3 protein are collapsed into one entry carrying the most frequent genes and DNA. The sample table contains just under 600,000 distinct CDR3 sequences; only one count was recorded for about 14% of them. The ten largest clonotypes hold around 15% of the sample. Per the publication, the treatment or condition label means: live attenuated yellow fever vaccine strain. This material consisted of PBMCs, taken on the day of the yellow fever booster vaccination. Every receptor here comes from a man younger than 45 who received the YFV17D yellow fever vaccine.

This clonotype was counted ten times or more. The V gene is TRBV6-5, the J gene TRBJ1-5, with D hard to call. V was shortened by 0 bases and J by 3 bases, with 9 bases between the two germline ends. CDR1 is MNHEY and CDR2 is SVGAGI in the germline V gene. The CDR3 is 15 residues long. In DNA, the CDR3 is TGTGCCAGCAGTTACTCCGTTGGAGTCAATCAGCCCCAGCATTTT. The encoded protein is CASSYSVGVNQPQHF.

The chain carries TRBV12-3 or TRBV12-4 and TRBJ2-7; D not certain. The V end lost 6 bases, the J end lost 4 bases, and 10 bases lay between the germline ends. This CDR3 comprises 12 residues. As DNA, the CDR3 is TGTGCCAGCAGGTTGAACCTGTACGAGCAGTACTTC. Its protein is CASRLNLYEQYF.

This clonotype was picked up a small number of times. The chain joins TRBV7-6 to TRBJ2-1, with 9 bases that match TRBD1. Trimming at V came to 5 bases and at J to 15 bases, leaving 5 bases not matched to a gene. The CDR3 loop spans 11 amino acids. Germline CDR1 is SGHVS and CDR2 is FNYEAQ. For the CDR3, the DNA is TGTGCCAGCAGCCCCGGACAGGGGTTGTTCTTC. It yields the protein CASSPGQGLFF.

This chain links TRBV30 with TRBJ2-7, with a possible D match to TRBD1 (6 bases). Trimming left V 4 bases short and J 2 bases short, with 12 bases between. The CDR3 spans 13 residues. Germline-derived CDR1 and CDR2 are GTSNPN and SVGIG (reference sequence). CDR3: CAWNRDTTYEQYF. In DNA, the CDR3 is TGTGCCTGGAACCGGGACACAACCTACGAGCAGTACTTC.